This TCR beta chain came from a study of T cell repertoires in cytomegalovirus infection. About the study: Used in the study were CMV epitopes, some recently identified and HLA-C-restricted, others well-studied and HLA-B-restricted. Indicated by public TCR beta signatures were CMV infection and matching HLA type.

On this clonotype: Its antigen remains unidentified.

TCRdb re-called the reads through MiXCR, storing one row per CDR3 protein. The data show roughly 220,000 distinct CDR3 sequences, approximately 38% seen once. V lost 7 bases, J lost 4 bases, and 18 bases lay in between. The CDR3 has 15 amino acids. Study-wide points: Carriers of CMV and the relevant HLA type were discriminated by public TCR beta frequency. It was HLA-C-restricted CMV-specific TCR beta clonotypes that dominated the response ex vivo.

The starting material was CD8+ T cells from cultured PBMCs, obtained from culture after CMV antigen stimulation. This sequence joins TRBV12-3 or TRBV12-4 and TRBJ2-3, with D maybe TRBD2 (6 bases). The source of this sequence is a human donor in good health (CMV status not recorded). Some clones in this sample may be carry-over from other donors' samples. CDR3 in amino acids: CASTPGTLFADTQYF. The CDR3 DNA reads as TGTGCCAGCACCCCCGGGACTCTTTTCGCAGATACGCAGTATTTT.